This T cell receptor beta chain was captured in a study of blood T cell repertoires in COVID-19. Background on the study: In each case, the material was cDNA or gDNA derived from T cells, B-cell-depleted T cells, or PBMCs.

Only in-frame clones appear in the TCRdb table, and some are missing; sequencing was by immunoSEQ multiplex PCR. The sample has under 300,000 clones; 83% are singletons. Losses at the gene ends were 6 bases for V and 3 bases for J; bases not matched to a gene: 5. The CDR3 runs to 15 residues. Germline V lookup: CDR1 ENHRY, CDR2 SYGVKD. Sequenced: peripheral blood. The V call is TRBV10-3, the J call TRBJ2-3; TRBD1 matches 11 bases. The source is a human donor in a cohort sampled during active COVID-19. The CDR3, as DNA: TGTGCCATCAGACCAGGACAGGGGGCGACAGATACGCAGTATTTT. Amino acid sequence: CAIRPGQGATDTQYF.